This T cell receptor (beta chain) was captured by sequencing in a study of blood T cell repertoires in COVID-19. Libraries were prepared by immunoSEQ multiplex PCR; TCRdb keeps only in-frame clonotypes and omits some of them. The sample holds about 220,000 clones, roughly 85% seen once. This CDR3 region has 17 residues. Trimming removed 1 base from V and 3 bases from J; junction bases left unmatched: 8. The germline V gene has CDR1 LGHNA and CDR2 YSLEER. The TCR comes from a woman in her 70s with COVID-19, enrolled during active disease. J is TRBJ2-2 and V is TRBV4-3, with TRBD1 matching over 7 bases. The sample was peripheral blood. In DNA, the CDR3 is TGCGCCAGCAGCCAAGGGACAGGCGAGTTGCACACCGGGGAGCTGTTTTTT. Translated, it gives CASSQGTGELHTGELFF.